The 6 T cell receptor beta chains in this list originate from one sample, sequenced in a study of cytomegalovirus exposure and HLA in healthy donors. This PCR relied on a set of 60 Vbeta primers and 13 Jbeta primers. TCRdb's table, derived via immunoSEQ multiplex PCR, lists solely in-frame clones and lacks some. The table lists 100,000 to 150,000 clones, around 82% of them singletons, with over 1.5% in the top ten. The sequenced material came from PBMCs. The receptors shown here come from a boy younger than 18 in good health and CMV-seronegative.

V gene TRBV19 combines with J gene TRBJ2-7, with TRBD1 as a possible D gene (6 bases). CDR3 length: 14 amino acids. Trimming left V 3 bases short and J 0 bases short, with 9 bases between. Germline V gene sequence: CDR1 LNHDA, CDR2 SQIVND (reference sequence). This CDR3 is CASSILDSSYEQYF. The CDR3 DNA sequence: TGTGCCAGTAGTATCCTGGACAGCTCCTACGAGCAGTACTTC.

The rearrangement links TRBV7-9 to TRBJ1-1; TRBD1 aligns across 7 bases. Germline V gene sequence: CDR1 SEHNR, CDR2 FQNEAQ (reference sequence). The CDR3 has 12 residues. V shed 5 bases, J shed 6 bases, and the junction held 3 bases outside the gene matches. The CDR3 DNA follows: TGTGCCAGCAGCAAGGGGGCCGCTGAAGCTTTCTTT. Protein sequence: CASSKGAAEAFF.

For the CDR3, the DNA is TGTGCCAGCAGCTTAGTAGGGGGCGCAAATCATTTAGCCAAAAACATTCAGTACTTC. Translating gives CASSLVGGANHLAKNIQYF. The rearrangement links TRBV7-9 to TRBJ2-4; 7 nucleotides match TRBD1. The junction had 12 bases not matched to a gene; V was cut back by 1 base and J by 0 bases. The CDR3 covers 19 residues. Germline CDR1 reads SEHNR; CDR2 reads FQNEAQ (reference sequence).

The CDR3 region has the DNA TGTGCCAGCAGCCAAGATTTCACAGATGGCTACACCTTC. Translated: CASSQDFTDGYTF. The chain carries TRBV4-2 and TRBJ1-2; no reliable D call. CDR1 and CDR2 from the germline V gene are LGHNA and YNFKEQ. Trimming pared 0 bases from V and 6 bases from J, leaving 8 bases between. CDR3 size: 13 residues.

The CDR3 DNA reads as TGTGCCTGGAGTGTAAGGGCAGGGGACCCTTTAGGTGAGCAGTTCTTC. Encoded protein: CAWSVRAGDPLGEQFF. V usage is TRBV30 and J usage is TRBJ2-1; maybe TRBD1 (6 bases). V lost 0 bases, J lost 9 bases, and 21 bases lay in between. CDR1 and CDR2 from the germline V gene are GTSNPN and SVGIG (reference sequence). This CDR3 spans 16 amino acids. Drawing the rest from reference TRBV30 and TRBJ2-1, the complete variable domain is SQTIHQWPATLVQPVGSPLSLECTVEGTSNPNLYWYRQAAGRGLQLLFYSVGIGQISSEVPQNLSASRPQDRQFILSSKKLLLSDSGFYLCAWSVRAGDPLGEQFFGPGTRLTVL.

This rearrangement joins TRBV15 to TRBJ1-1; maybe TRBD1 (6 bases). This CDR3 is built from 15 residues. The germline V gene encodes CDR1 LNHNV and CDR2 YYDKDF (reference sequence). The germline V and J ends were trimmed by 0 bases and 4 bases, with 12 bases remaining between them. CDR3 protein: CATSRDPGARTEAFF. The CDR3 DNA sequence: TGTGCCACCAGCAGAGATCCAGGGGCGCGCACTGAAGCTTTCTTT.